The 17 T cell receptor beta chains listed next were all sequenced from one sample in a study of cytomegalovirus exposure and HLA in healthy donors (dated by TCRdb to between 2016 and 2019). Libraries were made using the immunoSEQ multiplex PCR assay. For the multiplex PCR, a mixture combining 60 forward primers for TCR Vbeta segments and 13 reverse primers for TCR Jbeta segments was used. The source is immuneACCESS, and TCRdb retained only in-frame sequences with V and J called. Part of the clones is not carried over; for the studies checked, unresolved V genes explain less than half of this, and the remainder is unexplained. This sample gives about 200,000 clones in total; roughly 80% of them show up just once. About a sixth of the sample is in the top ten clones. Material: PBMCs. Receptors were obtained from a man between 40 and 49 years old in good health and CMV-seronegative.

CDR3 sequence (DNA): TGTGCCACCAGCAGAGACTTGACAGGGGCCCACTACAATGAGCAGTTCTTC. It specifies CATSRDLTGAHYNEQFF. V usage is TRBV15 and J usage is TRBJ2-1; 8 nucleotides agree with TRBD1. The CDR3 has 17 residues. Trimming took 0 bases from V and 3 from J; bases not matched to a gene: 7. Germline loops: CDR1 LNHNV, CDR2 YYDKDF (reference sequence).

The CDR3 loop is CASNEWRDSNQPQHF. CDR3 nucleotide sequence: TGTGCCAGCAATGAGTGGAGAGATAGCAATCAGCCCCAGCATTTT. The rearrangement joins TRBV6-1 to TRBJ1-5; D is unresolved. V was trimmed by 7 bases and J by 0 bases, leaving 13 bases between them. This CDR3 has 15 amino acids. Germline CDR1 MNHNS, CDR2 SASEGT.

DNA of the CDR3: TGTGCCAGCAGCTTAGGGCGGGGGGCTGGCGAGCAGTACTTC. Translating gives CASSLGRGAGEQYF. V and J are TRBV5-4 and TRBJ2-7, with 8 bases lining up with TRBD2. Germline loops: CDR1 SGHNT, CDR2 YYREEE (reference sequence). The V and J ends lost 2 bases and 6 bases, in that order; junction bases with no gene match: 7. The CDR3 contains 14 residues.

The chain has TRBV9 and TRBJ2-5; TRBD2 might be the D (6 bases). This CDR3 spans 13 amino acids. Germline CDR1 reads SGDLS; CDR2 reads YYNGEE. Trimming took off 0 bases at V and 5 bases at J, with 8 bases between the two ends. The CDR3 DNA reads TGTGCCAGCAGCGTAGATGGAGGGGAGACCCAGTACTTC. Its translation: CASSVDGGETQYF.

This chain links TRBV10-2 with TRBJ2-5, with D unresolved. The CDR3 is 11 amino acids. From germline, CDR1 is WSHSY and CDR2 SAAADI. The V and J ends lost 6 bases and 7 bases respectively, with 9 bases between them. The CDR3 protein is CASRVGVTQYF. In nucleotides, the CDR3 is TGCGCCAGCAGGGTTGGAGTGACCCAGTACTTC.

The J gene is TRBJ2-7, the V gene TRBV11-2, with 7 bases that match TRBD1. The CDR3 contains 13 residues. Germline assignment: CDR1 SGHAT and CDR2 FQNNGV. With 8 bases clipped from V and 3 bases from J, the junction kept 7 bases outside the gene matches. The chain's CDR3 is CASGTGAGYEQYF. The CDR3 DNA follows: TGTGCCAGCGGCACAGGGGCTGGCTACGAGCAGTACTTC. Complete variable domain (other parts from reference TRBV11-2 and TRBJ2-7): EAGVAQSPRYKIIEKRQSVAFWCNPISGHATLYWYQQILGQGPKLLIQFQNNGVVDDSQLPKDRFSAERLKGVDSTLKIQPAKLEDSAVYLCASGTGAGYEQYFGPGTRLTVT.

This chain joins TRBV29-1 and TRBJ2-3; 8 nucleotides align to TRBD2. The V segment lost 2 bases and the J segment 2 bases; nucleotides outside the gene matches: 6. The CDR3 totals 15 residues. Germline CDR1 reads SQVTM; CDR2 reads ANQGSEA. The CDR3 protein is CSVESGRGDTDTQYF. The CDR3 nucleotides read TGCAGCGTTGAATCCGGGAGGGGAGACACAGATACGCAGTATTTT.

This clone was recorded a few times. V usage is TRBV27 and J usage is TRBJ2-7, with 7 bases identical to TRBD1. The CDR3 totals 13 residues. Looked up from germline, CDR1 is MNHEY and CDR2 is SMNVEV (reference sequence). Losses at the gene ends were 3 bases for V and 3 bases for J; bases not matched to a gene: 2. The CDR3 protein is CASSFAGGYEQYF. The DNA of the CDR3 is TGTGCCAGCAGTTTCGCAGGGGGCTACGAGCAGTACTTC.

The chain employs TRBV15 and TRBJ2-7; D might be TRBD1 (5 bases). The germline V gene encodes CDR1 LNHNV and CDR2 YYDKDF (reference sequence). V shed 7 bases and J shed 6 bases, with 16 bases lying between them. CDR3 length: 13 residues. In DNA form, the CDR3 reads TGTGCCACCACCCCGGGCAGGGCAGGCGAGCAGTACTTC. It specifies CATTPGRAGEQYF.

This chain joins TRBV18 and TRBJ1-3, with TRBD1 matching 7 bases. With V trimmed by 6 bases and J by 4 bases, 12 bases remained unmatched. Germline loops: CDR1 KGHSH, CDR2 LQKENI. CDR3 length: 16 amino acids. CDR3 sequence: CASSLHRQGEGNTIYF. Written as DNA, the CDR3 is TGTGCCAGCTCCCTACACCGACAGGGAGAAGGAAACACCATATATTTT.

The rearrangement uses TRBV28 and TRBJ1-1; maybe TRBD1 (6 bases). V shed 2 bases and J shed 11 bases, with 15 bases lying between them. The CDR3 contains 13 residues. Germline V CDR1 and CDR2: MDHEN, SYDVKM. The CDR3, as DNA: TGTGCCAGCAGTTTAAATAAGGGGGGGTGGGCTTTCTTT. This encodes CASSLNKGGWAFF.

The chain employs TRBV7-6 and TRBJ2-3; 11 bases fit TRBD1. V was clipped by 2 bases and J by 1 base; unmatched bases: 5. The CDR3 contains 17 residues. CDR1 is SGHVS and CDR2 is FNYEAQ in the germline V gene. The CDR3 loop is CASSLRTGGMGTDTQYF. The DNA of the CDR3 is TGTGCCAGCAGCTTACGGACAGGGGGCATGGGCACAGATACGCAGTATTTT.

The CDR3 DNA reads TGTGCCAGCAGCTTATACCGGGACAGGGTCGAGGCTTTCTTT. Translating it yields CASSLYRDRVEAFF. The gene calls are TRBV7-2 and TRBJ1-1; 9 nucleotides line up with TRBD1. With 2 bases clipped from V and 11 bases from J, the junction kept 9 bases outside the gene matches. The germline V gene has CDR1 SGHTA and CDR2 FQGNSA. The CDR3 length is 14 residues. Complete variable domain (other parts from reference TRBV7-2 and TRBJ1-1): GAGVSQSPSNKVTEKGKDVELRCDPISGHTALYWYRQSLGQGLEFLIYFQGNSAPDKSGLPSDRFSAERTGGSVSTLTIQRTQQEDSAVYLCASSLYRDRVEAFFGQGTRLTVV.

The chain has TRBV7-3 and TRBJ2-3; 9 positions agree with TRBD2. The ends lost 1 base at V and 5 bases at J; junction bases unmatched: 7. Per germline, CDR1 SGHTA and CDR2 FQGTGA. The CDR3 spans 16 residues. In DNA form, the CDR3 reads TGTGCCAGCAGCTTAATAGCGGGGGCGACCGGAGATACGCAGTATTTT. Translated: CASSLIAGATGDTQYF.

The chain joins TRBV28 to TRBJ2-7; a possible D gene is TRBD1 (5 bases). The V end was cut by 5 bases, the J end by 2 bases, with 7 bases between. The CDR3 loop spans 12 amino acids. Germline V gene sequence: CDR1 MDHEN, CDR2 SYDVKM. CDR3 sequence (DNA): TGTGCCAGCAGTACAGGTGCCTACGAGCAGTACTTC. It specifies CASSTGAYEQYF.

The gene calls are TRBV9 and TRBJ2-2, with TRBD1 matching 7 bases. There are 18 residues in the CDR3. With 0 bases clipped from V and 2 bases from J, the junction kept 10 bases outside the gene matches. Per the germline V gene, CDR1 is SGDLS and CDR2 is YYNGEE. CDR3 region: CASSVAPGGEPNTGELFF. CDR3 in DNA: TGTGCCAGCAGCGTAGCCCCAGGGGGTGAGCCCAACACCGGGGAGCTGTTTTTT.

This chain uses TRBV14 with TRBJ1-2, with D maybe TRBD1 (5 bases). Germline values: CDR1 SGHDN, CDR2 FVKESK. Trimming removed 0 bases at V and 7 bases at J, with 15 bases between. The CDR3 covers 15 residues. CDR3 region: CASSQDRSRVRGYTF. The CDR3 DNA is TGTGCCAGCAGCCAAGATCGGAGCAGGGTCCGTGGCTACACCTTC.